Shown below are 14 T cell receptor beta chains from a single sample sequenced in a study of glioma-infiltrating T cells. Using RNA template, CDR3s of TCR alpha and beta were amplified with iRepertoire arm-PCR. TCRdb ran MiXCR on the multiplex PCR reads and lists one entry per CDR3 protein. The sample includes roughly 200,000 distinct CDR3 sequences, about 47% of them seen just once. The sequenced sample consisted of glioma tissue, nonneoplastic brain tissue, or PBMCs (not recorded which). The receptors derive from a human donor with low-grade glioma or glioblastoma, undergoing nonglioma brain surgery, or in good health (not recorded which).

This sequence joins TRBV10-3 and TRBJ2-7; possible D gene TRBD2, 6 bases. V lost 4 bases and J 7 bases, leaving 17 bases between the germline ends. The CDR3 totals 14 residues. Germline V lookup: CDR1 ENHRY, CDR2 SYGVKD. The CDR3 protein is CAISGDFSLGEQYF. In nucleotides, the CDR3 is TGTGCCATCAGTGGGGACTTCTCGCTTGGGGAGCAGTACTTC.

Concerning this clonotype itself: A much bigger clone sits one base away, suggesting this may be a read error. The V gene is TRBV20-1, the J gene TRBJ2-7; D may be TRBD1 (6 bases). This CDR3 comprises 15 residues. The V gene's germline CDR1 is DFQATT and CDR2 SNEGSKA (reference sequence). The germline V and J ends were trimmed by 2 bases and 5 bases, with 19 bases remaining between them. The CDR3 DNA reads TGCAGTGCTAGACGGGACACTCCCCCAGGCCACGAGCAGTACTTC. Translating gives CSARRDTPPGHEQYF.

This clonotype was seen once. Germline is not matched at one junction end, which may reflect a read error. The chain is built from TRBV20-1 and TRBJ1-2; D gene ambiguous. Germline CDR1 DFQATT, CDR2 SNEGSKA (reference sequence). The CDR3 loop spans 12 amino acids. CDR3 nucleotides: TGCAGTGCCAGCAGTGTGGAGGATGGCTATACCTTC. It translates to CSASSVEDGYTF.

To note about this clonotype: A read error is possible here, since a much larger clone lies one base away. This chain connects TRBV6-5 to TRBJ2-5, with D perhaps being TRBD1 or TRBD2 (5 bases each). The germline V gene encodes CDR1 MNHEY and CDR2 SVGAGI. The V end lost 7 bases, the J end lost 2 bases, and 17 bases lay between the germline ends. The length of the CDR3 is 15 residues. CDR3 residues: CASIHTPGTQETQYF. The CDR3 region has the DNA TGTGCCAGCATCCATACTCCGGGGACGCAAGAGACCCAGTACTTC.

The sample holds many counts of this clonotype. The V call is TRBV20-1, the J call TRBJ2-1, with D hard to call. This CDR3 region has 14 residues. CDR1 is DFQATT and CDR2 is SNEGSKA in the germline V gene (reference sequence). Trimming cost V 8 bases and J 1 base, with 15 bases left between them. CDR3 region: CSTWVGPSYNEQFF. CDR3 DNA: TGCAGTACCTGGGTGGGTCCTTCCTACAATGAGCAGTTCTTC.

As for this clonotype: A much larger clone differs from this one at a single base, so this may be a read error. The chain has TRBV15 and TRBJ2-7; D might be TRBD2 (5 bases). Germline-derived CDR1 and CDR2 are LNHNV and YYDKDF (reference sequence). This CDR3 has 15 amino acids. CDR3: CAASRALTSGNEQYF. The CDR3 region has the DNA TGTGCCGCCAGCAGAGCTTTAACTTCGGGGAACGAGCAGTACTTC.

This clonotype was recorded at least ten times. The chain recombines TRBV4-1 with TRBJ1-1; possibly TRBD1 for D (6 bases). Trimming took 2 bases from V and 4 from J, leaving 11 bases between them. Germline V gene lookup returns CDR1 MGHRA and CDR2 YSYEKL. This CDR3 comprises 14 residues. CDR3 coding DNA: TGCGCCAGCAGCCAAACAGGGTTTGGCACTGAAGCTTTCTTT. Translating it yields CASSQTGFGTEAFF.

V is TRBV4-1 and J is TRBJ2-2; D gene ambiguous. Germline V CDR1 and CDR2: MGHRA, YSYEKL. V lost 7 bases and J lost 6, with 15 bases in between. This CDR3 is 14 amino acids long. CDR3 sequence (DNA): TGCGCCAGCACCATAGAAGACCTCCCCGGGGAGCTGTTTTTT. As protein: CASTIEDLPGELFF.

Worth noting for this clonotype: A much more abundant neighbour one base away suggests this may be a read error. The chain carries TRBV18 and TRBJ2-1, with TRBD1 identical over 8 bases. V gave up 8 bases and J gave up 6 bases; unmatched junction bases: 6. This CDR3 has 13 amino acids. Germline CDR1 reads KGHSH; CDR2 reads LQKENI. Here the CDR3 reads CASLGQGLNEQFF. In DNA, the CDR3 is TGTGCCAGCCTCGGACAGGGACTCAATGAGCAGTTCTTC. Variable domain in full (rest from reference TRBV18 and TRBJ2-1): NAGVMQNPRHLVRRRGQEARLRCSPMKGHSHVYWYRQLPEEGLKFMVYLQKENIIDESGMPKERFSAEFPKEGPSILRIQQVVRGDSAAYFCASLGQGLNEQFFGPGTRLTVL.

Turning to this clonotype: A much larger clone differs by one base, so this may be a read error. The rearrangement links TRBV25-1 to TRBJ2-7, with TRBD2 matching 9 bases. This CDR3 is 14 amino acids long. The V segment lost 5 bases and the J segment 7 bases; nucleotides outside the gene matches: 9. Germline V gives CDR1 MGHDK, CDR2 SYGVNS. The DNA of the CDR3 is TGTGCCAGCAGTATTAGCGGGAGCTACAATGAGCAGTACTTC. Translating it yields CASSISGSYNEQYF.

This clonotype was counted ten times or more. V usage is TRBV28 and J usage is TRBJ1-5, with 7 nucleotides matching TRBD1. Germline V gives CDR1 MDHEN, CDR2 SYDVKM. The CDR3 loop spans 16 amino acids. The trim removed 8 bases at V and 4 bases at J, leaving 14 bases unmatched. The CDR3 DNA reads TGTGCCAGCCTAAAGACGGGACAGCTCTATAATCAGCCCCAGCATTTT. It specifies CASLKTGQLYNQPQHF.

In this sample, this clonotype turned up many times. This chain's CDR3 is CASSEAGYTF. The CDR3 nucleotides read TGTGCCAGCAGTGAAGCTGGCTACACCTTC. V usage is TRBV2 and J usage is TRBJ1-2; no definite D call. Per the germline V gene, CDR1 is SNHLY and CDR2 is FYNNEI. This CDR3 contains 10 residues. V gave up 0 bases and J gave up 7 bases, with 0 bases separating them.

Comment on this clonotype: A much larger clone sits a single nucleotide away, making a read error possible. The CDR3: CASTRHKNTKAFF. For the CDR3, the DNA is TGTGCCAGCACGCGGCACAAGAACACTAAAGCTTTCTTT. The V call is TRBV28, the J call TRBJ1-1; no definite D call. The germline V gene encodes CDR1 MDHEN and CDR2 SYDVKM. CDR3 length: 13 residues.

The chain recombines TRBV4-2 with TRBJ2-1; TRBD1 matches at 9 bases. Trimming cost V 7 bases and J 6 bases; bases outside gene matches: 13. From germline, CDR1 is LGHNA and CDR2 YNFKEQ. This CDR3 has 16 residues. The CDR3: CASTPKRGQGSNEQFF. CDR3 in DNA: TGTGCCAGCACCCCGAAGCGCGGACAGGGGTCCAATGAGCAGTTCTTC.